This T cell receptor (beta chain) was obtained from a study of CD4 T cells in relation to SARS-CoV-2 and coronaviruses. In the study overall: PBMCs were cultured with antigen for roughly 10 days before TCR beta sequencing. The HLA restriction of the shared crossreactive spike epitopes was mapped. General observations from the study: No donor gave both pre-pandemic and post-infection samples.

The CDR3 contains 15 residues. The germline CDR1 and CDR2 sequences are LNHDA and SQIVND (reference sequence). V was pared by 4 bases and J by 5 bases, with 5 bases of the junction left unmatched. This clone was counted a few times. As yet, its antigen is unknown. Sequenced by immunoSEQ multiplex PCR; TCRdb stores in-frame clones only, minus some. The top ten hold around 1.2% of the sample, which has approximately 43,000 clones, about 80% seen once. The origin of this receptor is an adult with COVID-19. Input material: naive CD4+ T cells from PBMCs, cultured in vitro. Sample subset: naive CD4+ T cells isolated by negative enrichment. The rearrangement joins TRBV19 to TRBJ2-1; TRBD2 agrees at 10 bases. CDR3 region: CASSNGLAENNEQFF. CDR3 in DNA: TGTGCCAGTAGTAACGGACTAGCGGAAAACAATGAGCAGTTCTTC. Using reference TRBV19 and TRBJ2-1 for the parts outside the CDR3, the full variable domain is DGGITQSPKYLFRKEGQNVTLSCEQNLNHDAMYWYRQDPGQGLRLIYYSQIVNDFQKGDIAEGYSVSREKKESFPLTVTSAQKNPTAFYLCASSNGLAENNEQFFGPGTRLTVL.